The present entry profiles one T cell receptor beta chain with its context. The antigen it recognizes is unknown. Qualities for individual bases were not recorded, and no much larger clone is one base off. To sequence the TCRbeta CDR3 region, genomic DNA was isolated from the sorted cells. The immunoSEQ Assay was used to sequence the TCRbeta CDR3 regions. The table was pulled from immuneACCESS by TCRdb, which kept in-frame rearrangements only. Such tables lose some clones; where checked, under half of the loss comes from unresolved V genes, and the rest has no known cause. The sample table records about 65,000 clones; around 87% of these occur just once. The ten largest make up approximately 0.4% of the sample. Patients with autoimmune disease history or receiving systemic immunosuppression were excluded from the trial. Peripheral blood for TCR sequencing was collected from all dose cohorts at baseline, on cycle 4 day 1, and on cycle 7 day 1. Samples came from an open-label, multicenter, first-in-human phase I dose-escalation trial of ivuxolimab. Adults with locally advanced or metastatic head and neck squamous cell, hepatocellular, melanoma or renal cell carcinoma were enrolled in the trial. Before TCR sequencing, CD4+ and CD8+ T cells were separately sorted from peripheral blood.

The CDR3 runs 15 residues from the cysteine to the phenylalanine. CDR3 DNA is the only sequence kept; it has 45 bases, read in frame from the first base. Per the germline V gene, ENHRY is the CDR1 and SYGVKD is the CDR2. Trimming removed 0 bases from V and 8 bases from J; the gene matches leave 9 bases unexplained. The sample is drawn from a study of OX40 agonist ivuxolimab in advanced cancers. Background on the whole study: Ivuxolimab, which targeted the costimulatory receptor OX40 (CD134), was an agonistic, fully human IgG2 monoclonal antibody. Intravenous ivuxolimab was administered to patients every 2 weeks at six dose levels: 0.01, 0.1, 0.3, 1.5, 3 and 10 mg/kg. Partial responses occurred in three dose-escalation patients, of whom one had hepatocellular carcinoma and two had cutaneous melanoma. Among the 50 to 55 dose-escalation patients, about 20 had hepatocellular carcinoma, roughly 15 melanoma, 9 renal cell carcinoma and 9 head and neck cancer. Patients were allowed to have had prior anti-PD-1, anti-PD-L1 or anti-CTLA-4 therapy, and approximately 40% of the dose-escalation patients had previously received checkpoint inhibitors. Peripheral TCRbeta sequencing aimed to test whether ivuxolimab altered TCR sequence diversity and caused clonal T-cell expansion. A male proportion of roughly 85% and a mean age of approximately 58 years, ranging from about 23 to 79, were recorded for the dose-escalation cohort. The paper reports the monotherapy dose-escalation portion (N = 52 patients) of the phase I ivuxolimab trial. The full study reports these points: The antigen specificity of the clonally expanded peripheral T cells was not determined. Partial responders in the 0.1-3.0 mg/kg groups had among the lowest normalized peripheral clonal expansion, especially among CD8+ T cells. After ivuxolimab, expanded clones were on average more numerous among CD8+ T cells than among CD4+ T cells. At doses from 0.1 to 3.0 mg/kg, clonal expansion was seen in both CD4+ and CD8+ blood T cells between baseline and week 6. Low levels of normalized T-cell clonal expansion were also seen in some patients who did not respond.

The starting material was CD4+ or CD8+ T cells sorted from blood, obtained in a trial of the OX40 agonist ivuxolimab. The chain is assembled from TRBV10-3 and TRBJ1-2; the junction holds 7 bases that match TRBD1. The origin of this receptor is an adult with an advanced solid tumor such as melanoma, head and neck, liver or kidney cancer. This receptor carries the CDR3 CAISESWGQTSGYTF. DNA sequence: TGTGCCATCAGTGAGTCCTGGGGACAGACGTCGGGCTACACCTTC.